This TCR beta chain came from a study of T cells in Graves' hyperthyroidism and ophthalmopathy. The PBMCs were sourced from fresh peripheral blood (about 9.6 ml). Amplified TCR beta CDR3 regions derived from RNA transcripts. The study used the HTBI primer set for a first-round RT-PCR of the TCR CDR3. One entry per CDR3 protein results from TCRdb running MiXCR on the multiplex PCR reads. The data contain over 250,000 distinct CDR3 sequences, roughly 13% of them singletons. At least ten counts were recorded for this clonotype. Its antigen is not identified. The study's findings and limits: Most expanded thyroid clonotypes above 0.001 recurred in blood.

The CDR3 is 11 amino acids. Germline V gene sequence: CDR1 DFQATT, CDR2 SNEGSKA (reference sequence). V lost 8 bases and J 10 bases, leaving 17 bases between the germline ends. The clonotype was recovered from a woman between 40 and 50 years old with Graves' ophthalmopathy. What was sequenced was blood. This chain uses TRBV20-1 with TRBJ1-2, with D tentatively TRBD1 (5 bases). The CDR3 region has the DNA TGCAGTCCCTACGCGCAGGGCCACTACACCTTC. Encoded protein: CSPYAQGHYTF.